This T cell receptor beta chain originates from a study of PD-1 blockade in classical Hodgkin lymphoma. The CDR3 length is 13 residues. The V end was cut by 5 bases, the J end by 2 bases, with 10 bases between. Germline values: CDR1 SGHRS, CDR2 YFSETQ. The table came from immunoSEQ multiplex PCR; TCRdb's copy has only in-frame clones and leaves some out. In the table there are tens of thousands of clones, around four fifths of which are singletons. General study points: CD4+ TCR diversity, unlike CD8+, climbed significantly by C4D1. What drove the repertoire differences, possibly disease activity or prior therapy, has not been defined.

In regard to this clone: Its antigen is unknown.

Described time point: cycle 4 day 1 (C4D1), after less than seven weeks of nivolumab. Relapse after autologous stem cell transplantation occurred in every patient, and brentuximab vedotin exposure varied. This receptor was taken from a human donor with classical Hodgkin lymphoma. The genes are TRBV5-1 and TRBJ1-2; D is ambiguous. Sample: peripheral blood mononuclear cells (PBMCs), taken before the fourth cycle of nivolumab. The CDR3 region is CASSSGANYGYTF. DNA of the CDR3: TGCGCCAGCAGTTCGGGAGCCAACTATGGCTACACCTTC.